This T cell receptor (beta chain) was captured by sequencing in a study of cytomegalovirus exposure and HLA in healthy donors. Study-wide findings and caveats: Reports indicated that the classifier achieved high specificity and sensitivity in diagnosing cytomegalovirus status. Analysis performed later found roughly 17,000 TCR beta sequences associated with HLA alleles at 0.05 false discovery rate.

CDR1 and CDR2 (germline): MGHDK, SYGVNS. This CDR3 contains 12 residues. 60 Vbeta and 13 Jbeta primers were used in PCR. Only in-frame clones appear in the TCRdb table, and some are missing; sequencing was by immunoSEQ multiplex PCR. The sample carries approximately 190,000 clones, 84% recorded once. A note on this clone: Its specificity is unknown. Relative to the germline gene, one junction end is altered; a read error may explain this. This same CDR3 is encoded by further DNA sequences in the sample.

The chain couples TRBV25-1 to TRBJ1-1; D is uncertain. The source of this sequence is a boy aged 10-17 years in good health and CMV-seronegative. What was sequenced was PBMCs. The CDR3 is CASSPGNTEAFF. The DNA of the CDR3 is TGTGCCAGCAGTCCCGGGAACACTGAGGCTTTCTTT. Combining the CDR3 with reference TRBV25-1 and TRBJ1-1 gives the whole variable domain EADIYQTPRYLVIGTGKKITLECSQTMGHDKMYWYQQDPGMELHLIHYSYGVNSTEKGDLSSESTVSRIRTEHFPLTLESARPSHTSQYLCASSPGNTEAFFGQGTRLTVV.